These T cell receptor beta chains were read from a single sample in a study of shared clonotypes between healthy human individuals. Only in-frame clones appear in the TCRdb table, and some are missing; sequencing was by immunoSEQ multiplex PCR. This table has more than 500,000 clones, about 95% appearing once. Material for sequencing was naive CD8+ T cells sorted from blood. The receptors derive from a woman aged 30 to 39 in good health. Both conserved end residues are part of each CDR3. A D gene is named only where the DNA matches it firmly. Size is omitted from some rows. Given values are once, few, many or a class for expanded clones.

d_call	clone_size	v_call	j_call	cdr3_nt	cdr3_aa
TRBD2	.	TRBV29-1	TRBJ2-1	TGCAGCGTTGTGGGACTAAGGGCCTACAATGAGCAGTTCTTC	CSVVGLRAYNEQFF
TRBD2	.	TRBV19	TRBJ2-1	TGTGCCAGTAGTATAGAACTAGCGACACCCAACAATGAGCAGTTCTTC	CASSIELATPNNEQFF
.	once	TRBV28	TRBJ1-3	TGTGCCAGCAGCTTCCAGGATGACACCATATATTTT	CASSFQDDTIYF
.	.	TRBV28	TRBJ2-1	TGTGCCAGCAGTTCCAAATTCGACCCCTACTACAATGAGCAGTTCTTC	CASSSKFDPYYNEQFF
.	once	TRBV27	TRBJ2-2	TGTGCCAGCAGCTTTGGGGGGACCGGGGAGCTGTTTTTT	CASSFGGTGELFF
TRBD2	.	TRBV7-9	TRBJ2-5	TGTGCCAGCAGCTTTGGCGCGGGAGGAGGAGAGACCCAGTACTTC	CASSFGAGGGETQYF
TRBD1	.	TRBV13	TRBJ1-1	TGTGCCAGCAGCGCTGCAGGGGGGACTGAAGCTTTCTTT	CASSAAGGTEAFF
TRBD1	once	TRBV28	TRBJ1-5	TGTGCCAGCGGGATGAAGGACAGGGTCGGTCAGCCCCAGCATTTT	CASGMKDRVGQPQHF
TRBD2	.	TRBV14	TRBJ2-1	TGTGCCAGCAGCCAAGCAGCGACTAGCGGATACAATGAGCAGTTCTTC	CASSQAATSGYNEQFF
.	.	TRBV6-5	TRBJ2-1	TGTGCCAGCAGTTACTCCCGCCTGGGTCTGTATGAGCAGTTCTTC	CASSYSRLGLYEQFF
TRBD2	.	TRBV27	TRBJ2-7	TGTGCCAGCAGTCCTCTAGCGGGATCAGGGTGGTACGAGCAGTACTTC	CASSPLAGSGWYEQYF
.	.	TRBV28	TRBJ1-1	TGTGCCAGCGGTACAGGTTGGAACACTGAAGCTTTCTTT	CASGTGWNTEAFF
.	.	TRBV29-1	TRBJ2-1	TGCAGCGTTGTGTTCCCGACTACGGCGGGATACTACAATGAGCAGTTCTTC	CSVVFPTTAGYYNEQFF
.	.	TRBV30	TRBJ2-7	TGTGCCTGGAGTGATGGCAGTCATAAGTACGAGCAGTACTTC	CAWSDGSHKYEQYF
.	.	TRBV28	TRBJ2-7	TGTGCCAGCAGTCCTAACACCGGGACATATTACGAGCAGTACTTC	CASSPNTGTYYEQYF
.	.	TRBV27	TRBJ2-1	TGTGCCAGCAGTGACGGTTACAATGAGCAGTTCTTC	CASSDGYNEQFF
TRBD2	.	TRBV9	TRBJ2-1	TGTGCCAGCAGCGTAGCGGATATCGTGGCTAGCGGGATCTACAATGAGCAGTTCTTC	CASSVADIVASGIYNEQFF
TRBD2	.	TRBV30	TRBJ2-3	TGTGCCTGGAGTGTGCTAGCGGGAGTGTCAGATACGCAGTATTTT	CAWSVLAGVSDTQYF
TRBD1	.	TRBV29-1	TRBJ1-2	TGCAGCGTTTTCAGGGGGCGCGACTATGGCTACACCTTC	CSVFRGRDYGYTF
TRBD2	.	TRBV6-6	TRBJ2-7	TGTGCCAGCAGTTACTCGACTAGCGGAGGAGGTTATGAGCAGTACTTC	CASSYSTSGGGYEQYF
.	.	TRBV28	TRBJ2-7	TGTGCCAGCAGTTCGCGCGAGCAGTACTTC	CASSSREQYF
TRBD2	.	TRBV11-2	TRBJ2-1	TGTGCCAGCAGCTTCCTAGCGGGAGGTGGGAATGAGCAGTTCTTC	CASSFLAGGGNEQFF
.	few	TRBV7-9	TRBJ1-5	TGTGCCAGCACAGACGATAGCAATCAGCCCCAGCATTTT	CASTDDSNQPQHF